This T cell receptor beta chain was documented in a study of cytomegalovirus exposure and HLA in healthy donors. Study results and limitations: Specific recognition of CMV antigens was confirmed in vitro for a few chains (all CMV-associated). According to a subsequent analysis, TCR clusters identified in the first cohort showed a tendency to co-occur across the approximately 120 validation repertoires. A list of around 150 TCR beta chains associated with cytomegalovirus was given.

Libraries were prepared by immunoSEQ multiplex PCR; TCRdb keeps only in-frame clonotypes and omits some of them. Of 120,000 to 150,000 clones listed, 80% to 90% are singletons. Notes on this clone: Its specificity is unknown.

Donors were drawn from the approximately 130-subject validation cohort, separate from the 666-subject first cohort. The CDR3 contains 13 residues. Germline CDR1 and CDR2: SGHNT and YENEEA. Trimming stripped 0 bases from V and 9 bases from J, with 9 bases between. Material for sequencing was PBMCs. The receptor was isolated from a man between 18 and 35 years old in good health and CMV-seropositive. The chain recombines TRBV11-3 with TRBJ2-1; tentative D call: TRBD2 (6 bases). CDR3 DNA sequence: TGTGCCAGCAGCTTAGACCCGGAGGGTGAGCAGTTCTTC. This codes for CASSLDPEGEQFF.